This T cell receptor (beta chain) was captured in a study of graft-versus-host responses after intestinal transplantation. The V gene's germline CDR1 is MGHRA and CDR2 YSYEKL. With 3 bases removed from V and 1 base from J, the gap between germline ends came to 13 bases. This CDR3 is 16 amino acids long. Study-wide findings and caveats: Graft-versus-host to host-versus-graft clonal ratios in allografts were high in patients with graft-donor T cell macrochimerism.

In regard to this clone: Its antigen is not known.

Clones were sequenced by immunoSEQ multiplex PCR, and TCRdb holds only the in-frame ones, with some missing. The sample consists of about 97,000 clones, roughly 89% of them appearing once. Sample: unstimulated CD4+ T cells sorted from spleen or lymph node cells, taken before transplant. The origin of this receptor is a human donor who was the organ donor for an intestinal transplant. This chain links TRBV4-1 with TRBJ2-1; a weak D match, TRBD1 (6 bases). DNA for the CDR3: TGCGCCAGCAGCCAGGGGGCTGGCAGGTCCTACAATGAGCAGTTCTTC. This sequence encodes CASSQGAGRSYNEQFF.